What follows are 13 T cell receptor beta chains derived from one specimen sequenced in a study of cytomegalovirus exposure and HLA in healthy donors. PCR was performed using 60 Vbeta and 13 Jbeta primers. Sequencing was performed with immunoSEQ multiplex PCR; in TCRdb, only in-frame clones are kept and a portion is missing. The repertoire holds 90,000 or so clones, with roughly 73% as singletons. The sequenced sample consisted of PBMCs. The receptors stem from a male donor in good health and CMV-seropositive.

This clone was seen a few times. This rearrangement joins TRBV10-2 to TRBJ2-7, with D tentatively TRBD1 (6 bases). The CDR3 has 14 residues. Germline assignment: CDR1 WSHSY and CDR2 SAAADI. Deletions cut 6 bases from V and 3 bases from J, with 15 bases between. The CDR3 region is CASRTGRGGYEQYF. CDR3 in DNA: TGCGCCAGCAGGACAGGTCGGGGTGGCTACGAGCAGTACTTC.

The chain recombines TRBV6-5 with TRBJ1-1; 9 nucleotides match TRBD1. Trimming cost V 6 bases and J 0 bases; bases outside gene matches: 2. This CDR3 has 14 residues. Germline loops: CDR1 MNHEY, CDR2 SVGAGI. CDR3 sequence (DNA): TGTGCCAGCAGCCACAGGGGGCTGAACACTGAAGCTTTCTTT. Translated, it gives CASSHRGLNTEAFF.

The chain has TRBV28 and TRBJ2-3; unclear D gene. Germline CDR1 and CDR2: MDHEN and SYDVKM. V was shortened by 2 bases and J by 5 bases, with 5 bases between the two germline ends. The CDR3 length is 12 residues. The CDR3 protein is CASSLTRDTQYF. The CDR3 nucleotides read TGTGCCAGCAGTTTAACGAGAGATACGCAGTATTTT.

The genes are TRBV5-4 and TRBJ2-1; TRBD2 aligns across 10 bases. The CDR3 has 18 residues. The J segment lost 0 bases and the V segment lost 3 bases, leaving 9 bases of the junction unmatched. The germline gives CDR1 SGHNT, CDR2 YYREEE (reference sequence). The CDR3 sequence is CASSSGGLAESSYNEQFF. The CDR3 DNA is TGTGCCAGCAGCTCCGGAGGACTAGCGGAAAGCTCCTACAATGAGCAGTTCTTC.

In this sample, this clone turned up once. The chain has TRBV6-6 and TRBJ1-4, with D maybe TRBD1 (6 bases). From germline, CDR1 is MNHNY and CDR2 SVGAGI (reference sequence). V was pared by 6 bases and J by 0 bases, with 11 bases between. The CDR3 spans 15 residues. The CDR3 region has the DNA TGTGCCAGCAGCCCCGGACAGACAACTAATGAAAAACTGTTTTTT. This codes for CASSPGQTTNEKLFF.

In DNA form, the CDR3 reads TGTGCCAGCAGCTTAGCAGGGGGAAACGATGAGCAGTTCTTC. Translation gives CASSLAGGNDEQFF. The chain uses TRBV7-3 and TRBJ2-1; 7 bases are a match to TRBD1. Germline trimming cut 2 bases from V and 8 bases from J; bases unmatched to any gene: 6. There are 14 residues in the CDR3. CDR1 and CDR2 (germline): SGHTA, FQGTGA.

This CDR3 reads CASSAPGLAGDGQYF. The CDR3 DNA sequence: TGTGCCAGCAGTGCTCCGGGACTAGCGGGAGACGGGCAGTACTTC. This chain links TRBV6-1 with TRBJ2-5; the match to TRBD2 covers 14 bases. J was trimmed by 11 bases and V by 4 bases; bases with no gene match: 9. The CDR3 covers 15 residues. In germline, CDR1 is MNHNS, CDR2 SASEGT.

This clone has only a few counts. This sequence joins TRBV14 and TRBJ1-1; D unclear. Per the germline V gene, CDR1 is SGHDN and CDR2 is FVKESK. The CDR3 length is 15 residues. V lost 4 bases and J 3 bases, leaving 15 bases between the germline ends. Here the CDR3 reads CASSLAGIVHTEAFF. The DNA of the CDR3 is TGTGCCAGCAGCCTAGCCGGGATCGTGCACACTGAAGCTTTCTTT.

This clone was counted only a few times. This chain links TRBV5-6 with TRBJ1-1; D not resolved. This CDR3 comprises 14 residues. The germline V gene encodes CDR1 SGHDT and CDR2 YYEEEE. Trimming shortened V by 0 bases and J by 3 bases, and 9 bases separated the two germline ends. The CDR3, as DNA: TGTGCCAGCAGCTTGGGGCGGGGAGACACTGAAGCTTTCTTT. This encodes CASSLGRGDTEAFF.

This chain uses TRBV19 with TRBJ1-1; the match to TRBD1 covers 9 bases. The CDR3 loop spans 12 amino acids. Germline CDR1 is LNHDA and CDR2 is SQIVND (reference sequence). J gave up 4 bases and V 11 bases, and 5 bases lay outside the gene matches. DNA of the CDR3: TGTGCCTGCGGACAGGGGACCACTGAAGCTTTCTTT. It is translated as CACGQGTTEAFF.

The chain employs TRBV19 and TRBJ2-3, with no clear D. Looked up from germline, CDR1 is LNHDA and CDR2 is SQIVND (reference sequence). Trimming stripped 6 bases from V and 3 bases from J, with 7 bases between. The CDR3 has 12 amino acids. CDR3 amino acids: CASSRATDTQYF. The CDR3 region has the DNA TGTGCCAGTAGCCGAGCAACAGATACGCAGTATTTT.

CDR3 nucleotide sequence: TGCGCCAGCAGTGTCGGGGTGGACACTGAAGCTTTCTTT. This sequence encodes CASSVGVDTEAFF. V and J are TRBV10-2 and TRBJ1-1; D unresolved. In germline, CDR1 is WSHSY, CDR2 SAAADI. Deletions cut 4 bases from V and 3 bases from J, with 9 bases between. CDR3 length: 13 residues.

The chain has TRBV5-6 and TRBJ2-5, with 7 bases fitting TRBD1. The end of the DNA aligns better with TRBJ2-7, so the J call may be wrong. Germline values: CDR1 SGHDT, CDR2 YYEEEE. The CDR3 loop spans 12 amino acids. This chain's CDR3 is CASSDRVYEQYF. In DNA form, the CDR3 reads TGTGCCAGCAGCGACAGGGTCTACGAGCAGTACTTC.